A single T cell receptor (beta chain) is shown here with its context. Its target is not known. The data were obtained in a study of CD8 T cells in ankylosing spondylitis. Study conclusions and caveats: Relatively scarce in peripheral blood, disease-linked clones were CD8+. There was a TCR beta motif, made of fewer than 10 highly homologous variants, that appeared characteristic of ankylosing spondylitis blood.

CDR1 and CDR2 from the germline V gene are SGHRS and YFSETQ. The V segment lost 0 bases and the J segment 6 bases; nucleotides outside the gene matches: 6. This CDR3 region has 15 residues. Using its own MiXCR run on the 5' RACE reads, TCRdb lists one record per CDR3 protein. The sample records just over 150,000 distinct CDR3 sequences, 15% to 20% being singletons. Sequencing was done on a sample of blood, either unsorted or a sorted T cell fraction (not recorded which). The rearrangement links TRBV5-1 to TRBJ2-3; 8 nucleotides agree with TRBD2. The receptor's source is a male donor with ankylosing spondylitis or in good health (not recorded which). The CDR3 here is CASSLEGSGMDTQYF. As DNA, the CDR3 is TGCGCCAGCAGCTTGGAGGGTAGCGGGATGGATACGCAGTATTTT.